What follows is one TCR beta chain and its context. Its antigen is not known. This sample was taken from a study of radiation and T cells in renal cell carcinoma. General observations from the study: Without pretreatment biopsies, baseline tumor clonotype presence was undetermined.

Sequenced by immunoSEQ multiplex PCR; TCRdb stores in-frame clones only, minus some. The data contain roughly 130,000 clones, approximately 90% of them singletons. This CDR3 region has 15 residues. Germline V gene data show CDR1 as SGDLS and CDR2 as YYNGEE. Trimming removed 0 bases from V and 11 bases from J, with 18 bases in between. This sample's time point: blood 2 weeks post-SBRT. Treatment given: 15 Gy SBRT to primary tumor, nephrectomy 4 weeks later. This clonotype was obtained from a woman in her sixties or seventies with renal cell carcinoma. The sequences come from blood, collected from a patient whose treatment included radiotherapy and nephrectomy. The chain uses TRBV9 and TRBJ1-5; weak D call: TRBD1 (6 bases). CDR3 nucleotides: TGTGCCAGCAGCGTAGATGGCAGGGGATTTGGGACCCAGCATTTT. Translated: CASSVDGRGFGTQHF.